Below, one T cell receptor (beta chain) is given with its context. This sample was included in a study of blood T cell repertoires in COVID-19. As for the study in general: Acute and convalescent COVID-19 specimens originated in the United States, Italy and Spain.

Germline V gene sequence: CDR1 SGDLS, CDR2 YYNGEE. This CDR3 comprises 14 residues. The V end lost 3 bases, the J end lost 1 base, and 10 bases lay between the germline ends. Sequencing was performed with immunoSEQ multiplex PCR; in TCRdb, only in-frame clones are kept and a portion is missing. Among about 200,000 clones listed, roughly 80% were seen once. Those enrolled in Seattle joined during active infection and were followed longitudinally afterward. This TCR derives from a man in his sixties with COVID-19, enrolled during active disease. Sequencing was done on a sample of peripheral blood. The chain uses TRBV9 and TRBJ1-1; D not resolved. CDR3 loop: CASSGVSGNTEAFF. The DNA for the CDR3 is TGTGCCAGCAGCGGAGTCTCGGGGAACACTGAAGCTTTCTTT.